Listed below are T cell receptor beta chains from one sample, sequenced in a study of molecular identifiers for immune sequencing clone quantification. TCRdb re-called the PCR reads through MiXCR, storing one row per CDR3 protein. Of more than 250,000 distinct CDR3 sequences listed, around a fifth are singletons. The sequencing input was naive CD8+ T cells from blood, with Jurkat cell RNA spiked in. Source of these receptors: a human donor in good health. Some libraries in this study had Jurkat cell RNA spiked in. CDR3s include the opening cysteine and the closing phenylalanine or tryptophan. The D gene is left open where the match is weak. Rows may omit the clone size; those that give it use once, few, many or a size class.

j_call: TRBJ2-3
d_call: TRBD1
v_call: TRBV19
clone_size: many
cdr3_nt: TGTGCCAGCAGACAGGGGGCGACAGATACGCAGTATTTT
cdr3_aa: CASRQGATDTQYF

j_call: TRBJ2-7
d_call: -
v_call: TRBV27
clone_size: -
cdr3_nt: TGTGCCAGCAGCCTAAGGACAGCCTCCTACGAGCAGTACTTC
cdr3_aa: CASSLRTASYEQYF

j_call: TRBJ2-3
d_call: -
v_call: TRBV6-1
clone_size: -
cdr3_nt: TGTGCCACCCCCGCCGCAGATACGCAGTATTTT
cdr3_aa: CATPAADTQYF

j_call: TRBJ1-1
d_call: -
v_call: TRBV28
clone_size: -
cdr3_nt: TGTGCCAGCAGCTACACAGAGAACGCTGAAGCTTTCTTT
cdr3_aa: CASSYTENAEAFF

j_call: TRBJ2-7
d_call: TRBD1
v_call: TRBV27
clone_size: once
cdr3_nt: TGTGCCGGCAGTCGGACAGGGGGATTGGGGTACGAGCAGTACTTC
cdr3_aa: CAGSRTGGLGYEQYF

j_call: TRBJ1-6
d_call: -
v_call: TRBV20-1
clone_size: many
cdr3_nt: TGCAGTGTTAGGGACGGATTCTCCTATAATTCACCCCTCCACTTT
cdr3_aa: CSVRDGFSYNSPLHF

j_call: TRBJ2-7
d_call: TRBD2
v_call: TRBV28
clone_size: many
cdr3_nt: TGTGCCAGCAGTCCCCCACGGGTAGCGGGTCGTTACGAGCAGTACTTC
cdr3_aa: CASSPPRVAGRYEQYF

j_call: TRBJ2-7
d_call: TRBD1
v_call: TRBV14
clone_size: many
cdr3_nt: TGTGCCAGCAGCCAAGAACAGGGGTACTACTACGAGCAGTACTTC
cdr3_aa: CASSQEQGYYYEQYF

j_call: TRBJ2-7
d_call: -
v_call: TRBV5-1
clone_size: many
cdr3_nt: TGCGCCAGCAGCTTGGATAGTATTTACGAGCAGTACTTC
cdr3_aa: CASSLDSIYEQYF

j_call: TRBJ2-1
d_call: TRBD1
v_call: TRBV6-2/TRBV6-3
clone_size: -
cdr3_nt: TGTGCCAGCAGTTACGACAGGGGAGAGTACAATGAGCAGTTCTTC
cdr3_aa: CASSYDRGEYNEQFF

j_call: TRBJ2-3
d_call: TRBD2
v_call: TRBV19
clone_size: few
cdr3_nt: TGTGCCAGTAGTCTGCAACTAGCGTCTAGCACAGATACGCAGTATTTT
cdr3_aa: CASSLQLASSTDTQYF